The rows below give T cell receptor beta chains drawn from one sample of a study of vaccination and CD4 T cells after COVID-19. TCRdb reanalysed the PCR reads using MiXCR and keeps one entry per CDR3 protein. The table has approximately 11,000 distinct CDR3 sequences, around 75% seen once. Their antigen targets remain unknown. Material: CD4+ T cells from blood, cultured in vitro. These receptors originate from a human donor who had recovered from COVID-19. Each CDR3 is given with its conserved first and last residue. The D gene is left open where the match is weak. A clone size is listed for some rows: how often the clone was seen (once, few, many), or a class if it is expanded.

.	TRBJ1-1	TRBV6-4	.	CASSDLLDTEAFF
.	TRBJ1-2	TRBV4-1	.	CASSPAQEGRNGYTF
.	TRBJ1-5	TRBV6-2/TRBV6-3	.	CASTHRGARSSQHF
.	TRBJ2-5	TRBV28	.	CASSFYTLGRGEETQYF
.	TRBJ1-6	TRBV20-1	.	CSARGIRSPLHF
.	TRBJ1-1	TRBV20-1	.	CSARDPATEAFF
.	TRBJ1-5	TRBV20-1	.	CSAGFYSNQPQHF
.	TRBJ1-2	TRBV28	TRBD1	CASSVGTAYGYTF
few	TRBJ2-7	TRBV4-1	TRBD2	CASSQGPGLDVVYEQYF
.	TRBJ2-1	TRBV7-2	.	CASSLTRGKGSYNEQFF
.	TRBJ2-5	TRBV20-1	TRBD2	CSASRSSGKLQETQYF
.	TRBJ1-2	TRBV28	.	CASSLSLNYGYTF
large	TRBJ1-5	TRBV20-1	TRBD1	CSARQQGDQPQHF
large	TRBJ1-1	TRBV20-1	.	CSARSLRATEAFF
.	TRBJ1-2	TRBV7-2	TRBD1	CASSAEPGQGRGYTF
.	TRBJ2-5	TRBV20-1	.	CSAMGETQYF
.	TRBJ1-5	TRBV7-9	TRBD1	CASSQQGAGQPQHF
few	TRBJ1-5	TRBV7-2	TRBD1	CASSFRTGTGSNQPQHF
few	TRBJ1-5	TRBV7-2	.	CASSIDRGFQPQHF
few	TRBJ2-7	TRBV20-1	TRBD1	CSAPRGRSSYEQYF
.	TRBJ2-5	TRBV20-1	TRBD2	CSARTSWETQYF
.	TRBJ2-6	TRBV7-9	TRBD2	CASSAAGGVSGANVLTF
.	TRBJ2-7	TRBV20-1	TRBD2	CSAMTSIYEQYF
.	TRBJ2-6	TRBV7-2	TRBD2	CASSRWGGSGANVLTF
.	TRBJ2-3	TRBV20-1	.	CSARIADTQYF
.	TRBJ2-5	TRBV15	.	CATSRDRQVGARTQYF
few	TRBJ2-5	TRBV20-1	TRBD1	CSARRDSLRAERAETQYF
few	TRBJ2-5	TRBV7-2	.	CASSFEGETQYF
.	TRBJ2-5	TRBV20-1	.	CSARRGSPGETQYF
.	TRBJ2-3	TRBV20-1	.	CSAREQLGTDTQYF
once	TRBJ1-5	TRBV15	.	CATSRAQRYSKQPQHF
.	TRBJ1-1	TRBV6-2/TRBV6-3	.	CASTGTGTNTEAFF
.	TRBJ1-5	TRBV5-6	TRBD1	CASSKGQGNLNNQPQHF
.	TRBJ2-1	TRBV7-9	.	CASSLDNEQFF
few	TRBJ1-1	TRBV6-1	.	CASRIYPRENTEAFF
.	TRBJ1-2	TRBV20-1	.	CSARERTVYTF
.	TRBJ2-7	TRBV20-1	TRBD2	CSARLGLAEPYEQYF
.	TRBJ1-5	TRBV6-5	.	CASSSRSSNQPQHF
.	TRBJ2-3	TRBV20-1	.	CSAKRGVGTDTQYF
.	TRBJ1-2	TRBV10-3	.	CAISGSAYGYTF
.	TRBJ2-5	TRBV7-2	TRBD2	CASSSPGLAQETQYF
.	TRBJ1-2	TRBV4-2	.	CASSLLDLNYGYTF
medium-sized	TRBJ1-1	TRBV7-2	.	CASSLGGQLNTEAFF
.	TRBJ2-5	TRBV7-2	TRBD2	CATRGTSAPRSAQYF
.	TRBJ1-5	TRBV20-1	TRBD1	CSATDRGTRGVDNQPQHF
once	TRBJ1-5	TRBV15	.	CATSRRLLRNSNQPQHF
.	TRBJ1-1	TRBV20-1	.	CSASRQYEAFF
.	TRBJ2-1	TRBV28	TRBD1	CASSLDRARNEQFF
.	TRBJ1-1	TRBV28	.	CASSPDIGSGNTEAFF
.	TRBJ1-5	TRBV6-2/TRBV6-3	.	CATKTDGRNQPQHF
.	TRBJ2-7	TRBV27	.	CASSFKPSAPYEQYF
.	TRBJ1-2	TRBV24-1	.	CATTAGVGYGYTF
.	TRBJ2-7	TRBV7-6	.	CASSPSTGFHEQYF
.	TRBJ1-6	TRBV20-1	TRBD1	CSARRDSYNSPLHF